This T cell receptor beta chain was captured by sequencing in a study of blood T cell repertoires in COVID-19. Across the whole study: Some COVID-19 samples were acute and others convalescent; all came from the United States, Italy and Spain. In each case, the material was cDNA or gDNA derived from T cells, B-cell-depleted T cells, or PBMCs.

Here immunoSEQ multiplex PCR was the method, and the copy in TCRdb shows in-frame clones only, minus some. The sample records 65,000 to 85,000 clones, over 75% being singletons. The CDR3 sequence is 12 residues long. Germline CDR1 and CDR2: SGHAT and FQDESV (reference sequence). Deletions cut 6 bases from V and 3 bases from J, with 8 bases between. In this sample, this clone turned up once. This clonotype was obtained from a human donor in a cohort sampled during active COVID-19. The chain carries TRBV11-1 and TRBJ1-2; no clear D gene. Sequencing was done on a sample of peripheral blood. CDR3 sequence reads: CASSSSDYGYTF. The CDR3 DNA reads as TGTGCCAGCAGTAGTTCCGACTATGGCTACACCTTC.